The clone carrying this T cell receptor (beta chain) has just a few counts. Random-hexamer reverse transcription was applied to roughly 0.5 to 1 ug RNA. TCRdb re-analysed the immunoSEQ multiplex PCR reads in MiXCR, keeping a single row per CDR3 protein. Of about 150,000 distinct CDR3 sequences detected, 85% to 95% appear once; the ten largest clones hold 0.15% to 0.2%. The V gene lost 7 bases and the J gene lost 6 bases, with 13 bases spanning the gap. The germline V gene has CDR1 MNHNS and CDR2 SASEGT. CDR3 size: 12 residues. These data come from a study of CD8 T cells in Susac syndrome. Material: CD4+ T cells from PBMCs. The receptor was isolated from a human donor with Susac syndrome. The V call is TRBV6-1, the J call TRBJ2-7, with D unclear. The CDR3 sequence: CASTRLGVEQYF. CDR3 DNA: TGTGCCAGCACTCGTCTGGGCGTCGAGCAGTACTTC.